The clone carrying this T cell receptor beta chain showed up just once. Its antigen remains unknown. CDR1 is DFQATT, CDR2 SNEGSKA, per germline (reference sequence). The trim removed 1 base at V and 5 bases at J, leaving 9 bases unmatched. The CDR3 extends over 15 amino acids. With a J-beta primer mix and a sample-barcoded 5' primer, a second PCR ran about 6 to 11 cycles. Tags on each cDNA molecule came from a template-switch adaptor with 12 random nucleotides. TCRdb used MiXCR to reprocess the 5' RACE reads, holding one entry per CDR3 protein. The profile covers about 510,000 distinct CDR3 sequences, with about 28% appearing a single time and approximately 3.5% taken by the ten largest. This specimen comes from a study of blood T cells in healthy people across ages. The study's findings and limits: With donor CMV status unknown, expanded clonotype changes were possibly confounded.

The sample was also linked to a second study, of T cells of mothers and their children. That publication notes: The authors found no persistent microchimeric T cell clones.

The rearrangement links TRBV20-1 to TRBJ2-5, with 8 nucleotides matching TRBD2. This receptor was taken from a boy aged 2 to 10 in good health. Sequenced sample: blood. The CDR3 protein is CSARAPGLGAETQYF. For the CDR3, the DNA is TGCAGTGCTAGAGCCCCGGGACTAGGGGCCGAGACCCAGTACTTC.